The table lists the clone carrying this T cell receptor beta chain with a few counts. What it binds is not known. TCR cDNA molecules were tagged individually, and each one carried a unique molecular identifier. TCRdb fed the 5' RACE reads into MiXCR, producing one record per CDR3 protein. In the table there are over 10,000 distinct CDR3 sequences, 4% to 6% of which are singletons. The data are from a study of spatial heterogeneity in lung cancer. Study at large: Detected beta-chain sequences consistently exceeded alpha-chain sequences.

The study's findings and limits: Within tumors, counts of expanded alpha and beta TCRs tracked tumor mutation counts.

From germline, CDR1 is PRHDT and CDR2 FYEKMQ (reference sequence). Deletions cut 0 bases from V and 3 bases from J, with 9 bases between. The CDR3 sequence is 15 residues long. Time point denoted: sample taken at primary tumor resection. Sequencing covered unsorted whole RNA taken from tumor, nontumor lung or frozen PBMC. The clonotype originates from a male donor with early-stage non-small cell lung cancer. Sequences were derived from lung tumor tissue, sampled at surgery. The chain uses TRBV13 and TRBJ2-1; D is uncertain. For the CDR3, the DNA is TGTGCCAGCAGCTTAGGGGCTGGGATCTACAATGAGCAGTTCTTC. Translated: CASSLGAGIYNEQFF. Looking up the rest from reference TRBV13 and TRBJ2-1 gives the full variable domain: AAGVIQSPRHLIKEKRETATLKCYPIPRHDTVYWYQQGPGQDPQFLISFYEKMQSDKGSIPDRFSAQQFSDYHSELNMSSLELGDSALYFCASSLGAGIYNEQFFGPGTRLTVL.